The 12 T cell receptor beta chains presented below share a single source sample, sequenced in a study of tumor and adjacent non-tumor tissue in lung cancer. The template was RNA from unsorted bulk tissue. TCRbeta libraries were built with three rounds of nested PCR, modified from ARM-PCR. TCRdb ran MiXCR on the multiplex PCR reads and lists one entry per CDR3 protein. The table has roughly 66,000 distinct CDR3 sequences, approximately 73% seen once. Sequencing input: lung tumor tissue. All receptors derive from a man aged 60 to 69 with non-small cell lung cancer.

On this clonotype: The CDR3 ends on some other residue instead of the conserved phenylalanine or tryptophan, so this is likely a read error. The limits of the CDR3 on the DNA are not certain, so only TCRdb's listed CDR3 is given. The chain couples TRBV10-3 to TRBJ1-5; TRBD1, the table's D call, was not compared with the DNA. The CDR3 adds up to 13 amino acids, both ends counted. The germline gives CDR1 ENHRY, CDR2 SYGVKD. CDR3 loop: CATRKGQAGPQNL.

The CDR3 loop is CRTRLETGNDPYGYTF. In nucleotides, the CDR3 is TGCAGAACTAGACTTGAGACAGGGAATGACCCCTATGGCTACACCTTC. This chain uses TRBV20-1 with TRBJ1-2, with 7 bases identical to TRBD1. This CDR3 spans 16 amino acids. The germline CDR1 and CDR2 sequences are DFQATT and SNEGSKA (reference sequence).

This clonotype was observed a single time. One end of the junction does not line up with germline, which may come from a read error. The chain uses TRBV6-1 and TRBJ2-3; D not resolved. Germline CDR1 MNHNS, CDR2 SASEGT. This CDR3 contains 16 residues. The CDR3 loop is CASSVSSGNPSDTQYF. The CDR3 DNA reads as TGTGCCAGCAGTGTTTCTAGTGGGAATCCTTCAGATACGCAGTACTTT.

This clonotype has only a few counts. A single base separates this from a much larger clone, so it may be a read error. The chain has TRBV10-3 and TRBJ2-3; TRBD2 matches at 12 bases. In germline, CDR1 is ENHRY, CDR2 SYGVKD. The length of the CDR3 is 14 residues. CDR3: CTISGLAGSDTQYF. The CDR3 nucleotides are TGTACCATCAGTGGACTAGCGGGATCAGATACGCAGTATTTT.

This clonotype has a single count. The germline gene is not matched at one end of the junction; a read error may be the cause. This chain uses TRBV20-1 with TRBJ1-2; D gene uncertain. The CDR3 has 14 residues. Germline V gene data show CDR1 as DFQATT and CDR2 as SNEGSKA (reference sequence). The DNA for the CDR3 is TGCAGTGATCAAGCGACCGGGTTTAACTATGGATACACCTTC. Amino acid sequence: CSDQATGFNYGYTF.

The chain links TRBV6-5 to TRBJ2-7, with D perhaps TRBD1 (5 bases). Germline lookup yields CDR1 MNHEY and CDR2 SVGAGI. The CDR3 runs 15 residues. Trimming took 2 bases from V and 4 from J, leaving 15 bases between them. This chain's CDR3 is CASSYGAREIYEQYF. CDR3 coding DNA: TGTGCCAGCAGTTACGGGGCTAGAGAGATTTACGAGCAGTACTTC.

The chain employs TRBV20-1 and TRBJ2-5; D gene ambiguous. Trimming shortened V by 2 bases and J by 4 bases, and 14 bases separated the two germline ends. Looked up from germline, CDR1 is DFQATT and CDR2 is SNEGSKA (reference sequence). This CDR3 is built from 14 residues. The CDR3: CSARRPQARETQYF. CDR3 nucleotide sequence: TGCAGTGCTAGAAGGCCCCAGGCAAGAGAGACCCAGTACTTC.

In the case of this clonotype: The junction does not match germline at one end; this may be a read error. The V gene is TRBV6-5, the J gene TRBJ2-7; D might be TRBD2 (5 bases). This CDR3 comprises 15 residues. Looked up from germline, CDR1 is MNHEY and CDR2 is SVGAGI. CDR3 bases: TGTGCCAGCACTTACTCGAGGAGGAAGACGGCCGAGCAATACTTC. It encodes CASTYSRRKTAEQYF.

The CDR3 here is CASSLDQWGHYEQYF. CDR3 bases: TGTGCCAGCAGCTTAGACCAGTGGGGACACTACGAGCAGTACTTC. This chain connects TRBV11-3 to TRBJ2-7; a possible D gene is TRBD1 (6 bases). The V end was cut by 0 bases, the J end by 3 bases, with 12 bases between. The CDR3 is 15 residues long. The V gene's germline CDR1 is SGHNT and CDR2 YENEEA.

J is TRBJ2-7 and V is TRBV20-1, with 9 nucleotides matching TRBD1. J was trimmed by 10 bases and V by 4 bases; bases with no gene match: 14. Looked up from germline, CDR1 is DFQATT and CDR2 is SNEGSKA (reference sequence). The CDR3 extends over 14 amino acids. The CDR3 spells CSATGQGESYGQYF. The CDR3 DNA reads as TGCAGTGCTACGGGACAGGGTGAATCCTACGGACAGTACTTC.

For this clonotype: One end of the junction is discordant with germline, which a read error may explain. The gene calls are TRBV5-5 and TRBJ2-1, with D maybe TRBD2 (5 bases). CDR3 size: 13 residues. From germline, CDR1 is SGHKS and CDR2 YYEKEE (reference sequence). The CDR3 nucleotides are TGTGCCGGCAGCTTGGAAAGGGAGTGGGAGCAGTTCTTC. Protein: CAGSLEREWEQFF.

The table lists this clonotype with a count of one. One end of the junction is discordant with germline, which a read error may explain. The DNA of the CDR3 is TGCAGTGCCTCGACTAGCAGGATGGATCTCCGGGAGCTGTTATTT. Its protein product is CSASTSRMDLRELLF. The J gene is TRBJ2-2, the V gene TRBV20-1, with 7 nucleotides matching TRBD2. This CDR3 comprises 15 residues. Germline V gives CDR1 DFQATT, CDR2 SNEGSKA (reference sequence).